This T cell receptor (beta chain) was sequenced in a study of graft-versus-host responses after intestinal transplantation. Background on the study: Induction using anti-thymocyte globulin, followed by tacrolimus and steroids for roughly 3 years, was given to all recipients. Study findings and constraints: Early after transplant, HvG clones declined as circulating GvH clones peaked.

Of note for this clone: Its antigen is not known.

Here immunoSEQ multiplex PCR was the method, and the copy in TCRdb shows in-frame clones only, minus some. In the table there are some 100,000 clones, about 89% of which are singletons. This sequence was found in a human donor who received an intestinal transplant. The sequencing here drew on unstimulated CD8+ T cells sorted from spleen or lymph node cells, taken before intestinal transplant.

DNA of the CDR3: TGCGCCAGCAGGGCGGCAGCTCAAGAGACCCAGTACTTC. Translating it yields CASRAAAQETQYF. The chain recombines TRBV5-1 with TRBJ2-5; D remains ambiguous. CDR1 is SGHRS, CDR2 YFSETQ, per germline. The CDR3 totals 13 residues. The V and J ends lost 5 bases and 2 bases respectively, with 10 bases between them. Using reference TRBV5-1 and TRBJ2-5 for the parts outside the CDR3, the full variable domain is KAGVTQTPRYLIKTRGQQVTLSCSPISGHRSVSWYQQTPGQGLQFLFEYFSETQRNKGNFPGRFSGRQFSNSRSEMNVSTLELGDSALYLCASRAAAQETQYFGPGTRLLVL.